This T cell receptor (beta chain) was found in a study of blood T cells in healthy people across ages. For the second PCR, which ran for about 6 to 11 cycles, a sample-barcoded 5' primer and a J-beta primer mix were used. MiXCR, applied by TCRdb to the 5' RACE reads, yields one record per CDR3 protein. The data contain over a million distinct CDR3 sequences, around 27% of them seen just once; the ten biggest clones take up about 0.69%. This CDR3 region has 16 residues. V was trimmed by 7 bases and J by 11 bases, leaving 29 bases between them. The germline V gene has CDR1 ENHRY and CDR2 SYGVKD. This sample also appeared in a second study, on T cells of mothers and their children.

The receptor's source is a girl under 10 years old in good health. The sample was blood. V and J are TRBV10-3 and TRBJ1-1; perhaps TRBD1 as D (5 bases). The CDR3 reads CAIMEIGRQGGVEAFF. CDR3 nucleotide sequence: TGTGCCATCATGGAGATCGGGCGGCAGGGTGGGGTGGAGGCTTTCTTT.